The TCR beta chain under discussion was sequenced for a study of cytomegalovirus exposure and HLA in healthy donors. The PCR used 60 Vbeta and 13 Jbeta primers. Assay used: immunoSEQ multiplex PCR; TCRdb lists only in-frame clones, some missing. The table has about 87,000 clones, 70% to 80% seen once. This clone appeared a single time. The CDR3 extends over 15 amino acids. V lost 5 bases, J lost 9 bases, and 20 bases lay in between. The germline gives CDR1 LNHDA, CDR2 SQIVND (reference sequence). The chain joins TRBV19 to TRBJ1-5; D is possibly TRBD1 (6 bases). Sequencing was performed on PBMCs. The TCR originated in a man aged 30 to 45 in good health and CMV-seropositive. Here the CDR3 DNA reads TGTGCCAGTAGTTCCGGAGGAAGGGGGGGACGGCCCCAGCATTTT. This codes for CASSSGGRGGRPQHF.